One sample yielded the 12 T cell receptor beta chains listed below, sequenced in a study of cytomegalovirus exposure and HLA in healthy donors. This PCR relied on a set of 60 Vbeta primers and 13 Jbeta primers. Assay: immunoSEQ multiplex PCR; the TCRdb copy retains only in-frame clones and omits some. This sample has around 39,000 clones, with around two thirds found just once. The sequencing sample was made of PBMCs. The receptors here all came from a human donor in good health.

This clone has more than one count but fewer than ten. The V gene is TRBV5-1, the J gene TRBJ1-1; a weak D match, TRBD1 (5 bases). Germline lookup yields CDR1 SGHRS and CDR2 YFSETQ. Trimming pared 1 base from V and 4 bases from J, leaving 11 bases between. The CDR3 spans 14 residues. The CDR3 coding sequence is TGCGCCAGCAGCTTGTCTCCGGGGGTCACTGAAGCTTTCTTT. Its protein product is CASSLSPGVTEAFF.

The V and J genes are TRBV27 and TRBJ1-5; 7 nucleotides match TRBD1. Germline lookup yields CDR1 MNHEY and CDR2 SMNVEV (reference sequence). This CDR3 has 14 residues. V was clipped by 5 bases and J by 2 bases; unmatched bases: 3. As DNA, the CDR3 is TGTGCCAGCAGTGAAAGGGGGCGCAATCAGCCCCAGCATTTT. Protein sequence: CASSERGRNQPQHF.

Here the CDR3 DNA reads TGTGCCAGCAGCAGAGGGGGACAAGGCGGCACAGATACGCAGTATTTT. Translating it yields CASSRGGQGGTDTQYF. This rearrangement joins TRBV7-2 to TRBJ2-3; tentative D call: TRBD1 (6 bases). Looked up from germline, CDR1 is SGHTA and CDR2 is FQGNSA. V was trimmed by 5 bases and J by 1 base, leaving 16 bases between them. This CDR3 comprises 16 residues. The whole variable domain, remainder taken from reference TRBV7-2 and TRBJ2-3, is GAGVSQSPSNKVTEKGKDVELRCDPISGHTALYWYRQSLGQGLEFLIYFQGNSAPDKSGLPSDRFSAERTGGSVSTLTIQRTQQEDSAVYLCASSRGGQGGTDTQYFGPGTRLTVL.

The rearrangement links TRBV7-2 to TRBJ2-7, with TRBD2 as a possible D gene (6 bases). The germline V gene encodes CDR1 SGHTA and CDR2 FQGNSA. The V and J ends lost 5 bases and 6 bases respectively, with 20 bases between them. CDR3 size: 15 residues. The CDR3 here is CASSAPGLFRSEQYF. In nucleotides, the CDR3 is TGTGCCAGCAGCGCCCCGGGACTGTTCAGGAGCGAGCAGTACTTC. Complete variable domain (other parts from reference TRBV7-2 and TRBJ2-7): GAGVSQSPSNKVTEKGKDVELRCDPISGHTALYWYRQSLGQGLEFLIYFQGNSAPDKSGLPSDRFSAERTGGSVSTLTIQRTQQEDSAVYLCASSAPGLFRSEQYFGPGTRLTVT.

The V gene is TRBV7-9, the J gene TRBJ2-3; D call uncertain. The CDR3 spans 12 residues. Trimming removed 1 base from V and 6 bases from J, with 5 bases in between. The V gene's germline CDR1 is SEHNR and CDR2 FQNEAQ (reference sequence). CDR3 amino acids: CASSLVYDTQYF. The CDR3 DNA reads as TGTGCCAGCAGCTTAGTCTATGATACGCAGTATTTT.

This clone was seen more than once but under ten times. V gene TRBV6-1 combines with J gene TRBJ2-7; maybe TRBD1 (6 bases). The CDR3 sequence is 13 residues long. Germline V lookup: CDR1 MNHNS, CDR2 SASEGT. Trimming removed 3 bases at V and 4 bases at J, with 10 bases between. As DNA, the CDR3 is TGTGCCAGCAGTGAGCAGGGGAGATACGAGCAGTACTTC. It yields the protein CASSEQGRYEQYF.

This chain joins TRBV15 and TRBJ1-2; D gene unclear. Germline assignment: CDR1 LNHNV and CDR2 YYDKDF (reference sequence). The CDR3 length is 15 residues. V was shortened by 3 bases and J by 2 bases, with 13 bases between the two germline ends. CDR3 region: CATSSPFRGNYGYTF. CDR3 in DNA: TGTGCCACCAGCAGTCCTTTCCGGGGAAACTATGGCTACACCTTC.

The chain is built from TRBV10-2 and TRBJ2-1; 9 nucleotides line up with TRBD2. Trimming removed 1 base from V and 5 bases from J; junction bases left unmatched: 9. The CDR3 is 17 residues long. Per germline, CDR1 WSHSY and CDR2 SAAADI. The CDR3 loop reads CASSEFLLAGVHNEQFF. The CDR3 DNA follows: TGCGCCAGCAGTGAGTTTCTTTTAGCGGGGGTGCACAATGAGCAGTTCTTC.

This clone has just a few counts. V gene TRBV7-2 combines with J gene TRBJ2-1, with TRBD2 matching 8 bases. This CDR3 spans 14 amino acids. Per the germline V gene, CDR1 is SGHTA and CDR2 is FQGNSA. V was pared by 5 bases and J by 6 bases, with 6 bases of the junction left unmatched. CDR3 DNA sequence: TGTGCCAGCAGCCGACCCGGGGGGGCCAATGAGCAGTTCTTC. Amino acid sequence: CASSRPGGANEQFF.

The CDR3 sequence is CASSTYRGRGEKLFF. In nucleotides, the CDR3 is TGCGCCAGCAGCACCTACAGGGGGCGGGGTGAAAAACTGTTTTTT. The chain carries TRBV5-1 and TRBJ1-4; 9 bases are shared with TRBD1. The CDR3 totals 15 residues. The junction had 8 bases not matched to a gene; V was cut back by 4 bases and J by 7 bases. Per the germline V gene, CDR1 is SGHRS and CDR2 is YFSETQ.

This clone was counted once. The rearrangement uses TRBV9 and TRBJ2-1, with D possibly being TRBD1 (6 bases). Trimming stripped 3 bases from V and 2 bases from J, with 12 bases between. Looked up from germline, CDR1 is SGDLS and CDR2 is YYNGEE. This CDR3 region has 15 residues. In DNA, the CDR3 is TGTGCCAGCAGCGAGATGACAGGTACCTACAATGAGCAGTTCTTC. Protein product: CASSEMTGTYNEQFF.

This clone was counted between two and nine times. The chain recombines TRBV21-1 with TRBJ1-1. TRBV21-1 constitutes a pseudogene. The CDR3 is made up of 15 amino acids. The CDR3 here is CASTQSHGPNTEAFF. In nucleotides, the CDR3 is TGTGCCAGCACCCAAAGTCACGGTCCGAACACTGAAGCTTTCTTT.